These T cell receptor beta chains were read from a single sample in a study of a mutant IDH1 vaccine in newly diagnosed glioma. Measured with immunoSEQ multiplex PCR; TCRdb has only the in-frame clones, and not every one. This sample has approximately 39,000 clones; roughly 79% occur once, and the top ten carry 4% to 6%. These receptors lack a known antigen. The sample consisted of PBMCs, taken from a glioma patient whose treatment included an IDH1 peptide vaccine. These receptors all come from a man aged 35-49 years with glioma. Both conserved end residues are part of each CDR3. The D gene is left open where the match is weak. Clone size is shown for a subset of rows, as once, few, many or a class of expanded clone.

TGTGCCAGCAAAACCATGGGACCGACCAACACTGAAGCTTTCTTT	CASKTMGPTNTEAFF	-	15	-	TRBV6-1	TRBJ1-1
TGTGCCAGCAGTGCCGACGGGACAGGGGCCTGGGGCAATCAGCCCCAGCATTTT	CASSADGTGAWGNQPQHF	few	18	TRBD1	TRBV6-1	TRBJ1-5
TGTGCCTGGAGTCGGGACAGGGGCCCTAACTATGGCTACACCTTC	CAWSRDRGPNYGYTF	-	15	TRBD1	TRBV30	TRBJ1-2
TGTGCCACCAGCGTCGACGGAGGCACTGAAGCTTTCTTT	CATSVDGGTEAFF	-	13	-	TRBV15	TRBJ1-1
TGTGCCAGCAGTTCCCCCCGGAGTAGCGGGGGGGCGAGAGATACGCAGTATTTT	CASSSPRSSGGARDTQYF	once	18	TRBD2	TRBV27	TRBJ2-3
TGTGCCAGCAGCTTGGGTGGTAGCTCATACACCCAGTACTTC	CASSLGGSSYTQYF	-	14	-	TRBV5-6	TRBJ2-5
TGTGCCAGTAGTATTATGGCAGTGAACACTGAAGCTTTCTTT	CASSIMAVNTEAFF	-	14	-	TRBV19	TRBJ1-1
TGTGCCACAACAGCGGGGGCGGATCCTCCAGCCTACGAGCAGTACTTC	CATTAGADPPAYEQYF	-	16	TRBD2	TRBV5-3	TRBJ2-7
TGTGCCAGCAGTTACGGGGACAGGGAGTACAATGAGCAGTTCTTC	CASSYGDREYNEQFF	-	15	TRBD1	TRBV6-5	TRBJ2-1
TGTGCCACATCAAACAGGGGGTCCGACACTGAAGCTTTCTTT	CATSNRGSDTEAFF	-	14	TRBD1	TRBV10-3	TRBJ1-1
TGCGCCAGCAGCCAAGATAAGGGGTATGGGCAGCCCCAGCATTTT	CASSQDKGYGQPQHF	-	15	-	TRBV4-3	TRBJ1-5
TGTGCCAGCAGTGAAGTCGAGGGGATCAGGCAGTACTTC	CASSEVEGIRQYF	once	13	-	TRBV6-1	TRBJ2-7
TGTGCCAGCAGCTTAGCGGGGAGCTCCTACAATGAGCAGTTCTTC	CASSLAGSSYNEQFF	-	15	-	TRBV11-2	TRBJ2-1
TGTGCCAGCAGCTTAGTTTCAAGCCCGAACACCGGGGAGCTGTTTTTT	CASSLVSSPNTGELFF	-	16	-	TRBV7-6	TRBJ2-2
TGTGCCAGCAGCCGTGCTAGCGGGAGGACAGATACGCAGTATTTT	CASSRASGRTDTQYF	-	15	TRBD2	TRBV7-3	TRBJ2-3
TGTGCCATCAGTGACAGGGACGAGCAGTACTTC	CAISDRDEQYF	few	11	-	TRBV10-3	TRBJ2-7
TGTGCCAGCTCGGGGAGCGGCAGCTCCTACAATGAGCAGTTCTTC	CASSGSGSSYNEQFF	-	15	-	TRBV18	TRBJ2-1
TGTGCCAGCAGTGAATCGCCAGGGGGTTACTACAATGAGCAGTTCTTC	CASSESPGGYYNEQFF	-	16	TRBD1	TRBV2	TRBJ2-1
TGTGCCTGGACATCCGACAGCCTTAATGAAAAACTGTTTTTT	CAWTSDSLNEKLFF	-	14	-	TRBV30	TRBJ1-4
TGTGCCAGCAGCTTACACTTCTACGAGCAGTACTTC	CASSLHFYEQYF	-	12	-	TRBV7-9	TRBJ2-7
TGTGCCAGCAGCTTGCCCGGAGGGTACGAGCAGTACTTC	CASSLPGGYEQYF	-	13	-	TRBV5-6	TRBJ2-7
TGCGCCAGCAGCAGAGGGTTAGGCTCCTACGAGCAGTACTTC	CASSRGLGSYEQYF	-	14	-	TRBV5-1	TRBJ2-7
TGTGCCAGTAGTATAACAGGGATTGAGAACACTGAAGCTTTCTTT	CASSITGIENTEAFF	-	15	-	TRBV19	TRBJ1-1
TGTGCCAGCAGCTCCCTGACAGGGGGCGACACTGAAGCTTTCTTT	CASSSLTGGDTEAFF	-	15	TRBD1	TRBV11-3	TRBJ1-1
TGTGCCAGCAGCAAGAAGGACAGGGGCCCGAACACTGAAGCTTTCTTT	CASSKKDRGPNTEAFF	few	16	-	TRBV21-1	TRBJ1-1
TGCGCCAGCAGCCCAGGCCTAATCCCAGATACGCAGTATTTT	CASSPGLIPDTQYF	-	14	-	TRBV4-3	TRBJ2-3
TGTGCCAGCAGTGAAGTTACCAGGTGGAACAGGCAGTACTTC	CASSEVTRWNRQYF	-	14	-	TRBV2	TRBJ2-7
TGTGCCTGGAGTCTACATTTGAGCTCCTACGAGCAGTACTTC	CAWSLHLSSYEQYF	-	14	-	TRBV30	TRBJ2-7
TGTGCCAGCAGCCCTGGTTTGCGGACCTCCTACGAGCAGTACTTC	CASSPGLRTSYEQYF	few	15	-	TRBV7-2	TRBJ2-7
TGTGCCAGCAGTTTCCCCTCGGGAGTAGCGGGAGGTGTTACCGGGGAGCTGTTTTTT	CASSFPSGVAGGVTGELFF	-	19	TRBD2	TRBV28	TRBJ2-2
TGTGCCAGCAGCCAAGATCGAGCGGGGGGCTCAGATACGCAGTATTTT	CASSQDRAGGSDTQYF	-	16	TRBD2	TRBV4-2	TRBJ2-3
TGTGCCAGCCCCGGCTCCTACAATGAGCAGTTCTTC	CASPGSYNEQFF	-	12	-	TRBV21-1	TRBJ2-1
TGTGCCAGCAGCTTAGTGCAGAACTACGAGCAGTACTTC	CASSLVQNYEQYF	-	13	-	TRBV7-8	TRBJ2-7
TGCGCCAGCAGCGGAAGCACCCCAGGGGGGGAGCTGTTTTTT	CASSGSTPGGELFF	once	14	-	TRBV5-1	TRBJ2-2
TGTGCCAGCAGCTCGGAGTACAGGGCTTACGAGCAGTACTTC	CASSSEYRAYEQYF	-	14	-	TRBV7-9	TRBJ2-7
TGTGCCAGCAGCGCAGACGGAAAAGAGACCCAGTACTTC	CASSADGKETQYF	-	13	-	TRBV9	TRBJ2-5
TGTGCCAGCAGTTACGGTCGGAACAATGAGCAGTTCTTC	CASSYGRNNEQFF	-	13	-	TRBV6-5	TRBJ2-1
TGTGCCAGCAGAGGCGGGGAGCTGTTTTTT	CASRGGELFF	once	10	-	TRBV6-1	TRBJ2-2
TGTGCCAGCAGAGGACGTACGTCCTACGAGCAGTACTTC	CASRGRTSYEQYF	-	13	-	TRBV25-1	TRBJ2-7
TGTGCCAGTAGTATCGTTGGGGGGCGCCAAGAGACCCAGTACTTC	CASSIVGGRQETQYF	-	15	-	TRBV19	TRBJ2-5
TGTGCCTGCGGACAGGGGAGCGGGGAGCTGTTTTTT	CACGQGSGELFF	-	12	TRBD1	TRBV10-3	TRBJ2-2
TGCAGCGTTCGAAGGGGGACAGCCTCCTACGAGCAGTACTTC	CSVRRGTASYEQYF	-	14	TRBD1	TRBV29-1	TRBJ2-7